Detailed here is one TCR beta chain. Its antigen is currently unknown. The data stem from a study of early T cells in non-severe SARS-CoV-2 infection. Points from the study as a whole: VDJdb matching favored anti-spike CD8 responses, missing private and CD4 specificities.

This CDR3 spans 13 amino acids. The germline V gene has CDR1 SGHTA and CDR2 FQGNSA. Trimming left V 3 bases short and J 6 bases short, with 10 bases between. Attachment of unique molecular identifiers was made to individual cDNA molecules. One entry per CDR3 protein results from TCRdb running MiXCR on the 5' RACE reads. Here the sample spans about 130,000 distinct CDR3 sequences, 14% to 15% being singletons. The source is an adult who was a healthcare worker with PCR-confirmed SARS-CoV-2 infection or an uninfected control (not recorded which). Material: whole blood. This chain connects TRBV7-2 to TRBJ2-3, with D perhaps being TRBD1 or TRBD2 (5 bases each). The CDR3 DNA reads TGTGCCAGCAGCTTGGGACCAGCGGATACGCAGTATTTT. Protein: CASSLGPADTQYF. Variable domain in full (rest from reference TRBV7-2 and TRBJ2-3): GAGVSQSPSNKVTEKGKDVELRCDPISGHTALYWYRQSLGQGLEFLIYFQGNSAPDKSGLPSDRFSAERTGGSVSTLTIQRTQQEDSAVYLCASSLGPADTQYFGPGTRLTVL.